The next 10 T cell receptor beta chains were all read from a single sample in a study of CD8 T cells in Susac syndrome. Random hexamers were used to reverse transcribe the RNA input (roughly 0.5 to 1 ug). TCRdb reprocessed the immunoSEQ multiplex PCR reads with MiXCR, giving one entry per CDR3 protein. In the table there are tens of thousands of distinct CDR3 sequences, around 95% of which are singletons. Source material: CD8+ T cells from PBMCs. The receptors come from a human donor in good health.

The rearrangement links TRBV13 to TRBJ2-7; D is unclear. CDR3 size: 14 residues. Germline loops: CDR1 PRHDT, CDR2 FYEKMQ (reference sequence). V shed 1 base and J shed 0 bases, with 7 bases lying between them. Here the CDR3 reads CASSLEGSSYEQYF. The CDR3 DNA is TGTGCCAGCAGCTTAGAGGGATCCTCCTACGAGCAGTACTTC.

The V and J genes are TRBV29-1 and TRBJ2-7, with 10 bases aligning to TRBD1. Germline CDR1 SQVTM, CDR2 ANQGSEA. J gave up 2 bases and V 0 bases, and 4 bases lay outside the gene matches. This CDR3 is built from 15 residues. The CDR3: CSVEDWDRGTYEQYF. CDR3 nucleotide sequence: TGCAGCGTTGAAGATTGGGACAGGGGTACCTACGAGCAGTACTTC.

V usage is TRBV7-9 and J usage is TRBJ2-7; D ambiguous. This CDR3 has 13 residues. V lost 6 bases and J lost 3, with 12 bases in between. CDR1 SEHNR and CDR2 FQNEAQ come from the germline V gene (reference sequence). In DNA, the CDR3 is TGTGCCAGCAGTTCTGACAATCTCTACGAGCAGTACTTC. Protein: CASSSDNLYEQYF.

V gene TRBV19 combines with J gene TRBJ1-2; D unresolved. The germline V gene has CDR1 LNHDA and CDR2 SQIVND (reference sequence). The ends were cut back, 7 bases at V and 8 bases at J, with 17 bases in the middle. The CDR3 spans 13 residues. Here the CDR3 reads CASTRTAMEGYTF. In DNA form, the CDR3 reads TGTGCCAGTACTAGGACGGCGATGGAGGGCTACACCTTC.

The CDR3 coding sequence is TGTGCCAGCAGCCCTGACAGGGTCTCATTCCAACGCTCGAACACTGAAGCTTTCTTT. It encodes CASSPDRVSFQRSNTEAFF. The V call is TRBV7-2, the J call TRBJ1-1, with 7 bases lining up with TRBD1. V was clipped by 5 bases and J by 1 base; unmatched bases: 19. This CDR3 is 19 amino acids long. Germline V lookup: CDR1 SGHTA, CDR2 FQGNSA.

The V call is TRBV11-2, the J call TRBJ2-3; D assignment may be TRBD1 or TRBD2 (6 bases each). CDR3 length: 15 residues. With 5 bases removed from V and 4 bases from J, the gap between germline ends came to 16 bases. CDR1 is SGHAT, CDR2 FQNNGV, per germline. In DNA form, the CDR3 reads TGTGCCAGCAGCCAGGGGCGACTAGGGGCAGATACGCAGTATTTT. This sequence encodes CASSQGRLGADTQYF.

The J gene is TRBJ1-2, the V gene TRBV11-2; D is unresolved. This CDR3 contains 14 residues. The V end was cut by 5 bases, the J end by 4 bases, with 14 bases between. Germline loops: CDR1 SGHAT, CDR2 FQNNGV. CDR3 residues: CASSLGGPGYGYTF. CDR3 coding DNA: TGTGCCAGCAGCCTGGGAGGGCCGGGCTATGGCTACACCTTC.

The gene calls are TRBV27 and TRBJ2-7; 9 nucleotides align to TRBD1. The length of the CDR3 is 16 residues. The germline V gene encodes CDR1 MNHEY and CDR2 SMNVEV (reference sequence). Trimming took 5 bases from V and 4 from J; bases not matched to a gene: 12. The CDR3 DNA reads as TGTGCCAGCAGTCCTCTCACTGGACAGGGGAGGTACGAGCAGTACTTC. It codes for CASSPLTGQGRYEQYF.

The CDR3 sequence: CASSLTGGGPYNEQFF. The CDR3 DNA is TGTGCCAGCAGCTTAACGGGCGGGGGGCCTTACAATGAGCAGTTCTTC. The rearrangement joins TRBV7-9 to TRBJ2-1; 8 bases align to TRBD2. Trimming cost V 2 bases and J 4 bases; bases outside gene matches: 7. CDR1 and CDR2 (germline): SEHNR, FQNEAQ (reference sequence). The CDR3 totals 16 residues.

V and J are TRBV10-2 and TRBJ1-3; D unclear. The CDR3 totals 15 residues. Germline lookup yields CDR1 WSHSY and CDR2 SAAADI. The V end lost 3 bases, the J end lost 0 bases, and 9 bases lay between the germline ends. The CDR3: CASSENPFSGNTIYF. In DNA, the CDR3 is TGCGCCAGCAGTGAAAATCCTTTCTCTGGAAACACCATATATTTT.